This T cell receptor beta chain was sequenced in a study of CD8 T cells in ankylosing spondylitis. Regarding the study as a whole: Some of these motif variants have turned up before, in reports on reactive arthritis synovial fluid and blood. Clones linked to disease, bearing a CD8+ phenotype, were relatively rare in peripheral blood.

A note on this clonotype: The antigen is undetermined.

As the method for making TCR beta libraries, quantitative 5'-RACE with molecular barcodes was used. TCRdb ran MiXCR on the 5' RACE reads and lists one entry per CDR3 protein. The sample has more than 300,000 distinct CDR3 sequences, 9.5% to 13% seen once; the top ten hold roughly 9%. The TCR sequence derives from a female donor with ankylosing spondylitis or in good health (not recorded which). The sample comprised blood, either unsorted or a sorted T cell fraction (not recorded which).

CDR3 protein: CASRRTASQPQHF. The CDR3 coding sequence is TGTGCCAGCCGACGGACCGCCAGCCAGCCCCAGCATTTT. The chain recombines TRBV27 with TRBJ1-5; D remains ambiguous. V was trimmed by 8 bases and J by 7 bases, leaving 15 bases between them. The CDR3 consists of 13 residues. Germline CDR1 is MNHEY and CDR2 is SMNVEV (reference sequence).